The text below deals with one TCR beta chain. V dropped 2 bases and J dropped 4 bases, with 11 bases sitting between them. The CDR3 totals 13 residues. Germline CDR1 reads GTSNPN; CDR2 reads SVGIG (reference sequence). The data belong to a study of cytomegalovirus exposure and HLA in healthy donors. PCR primers comprised 60 Vbeta and 13 Jbeta primers. Only in-frame clones appear in the TCRdb table, and some are missing; sequencing was by immunoSEQ multiplex PCR. The sample lists roughly 120,000 clones, 65% to 80% occurring once. The gene calls are TRBV30 and TRBJ1-2; D is unclear. This TCR was recovered from a woman in her sixties or seventies in good health and CMV-seropositive. The source material was PBMCs. This CDR3 reads CAWSRIGSYGYTF. Written as DNA, the CDR3 is TGTGCCTGGAGTAGAATTGGGAGCTATGGCTACACCTTC. Filled out from reference TRBV30 and TRBJ1-2, the complete variable domain reads SQTIHQWPATLVQPVGSPLSLECTVEGTSNPNLYWYRQAAGRGLQLLFYSVGIGQISSEVPQNLSASRPQDRQFILSSKKLLLSDSGFYLCAWSRIGSYGYTFGSGTRLTVV.